Shown below are 14 T cell receptor beta chains from a single sample sequenced in a study of radiation and T cells in renal cell carcinoma. The time point is: blood 2 weeks post-SBRT. Treatment noted: 15 Gy SBRT to primary tumor, nephrectomy 4 weeks later. The data were produced by immunoSEQ multiplex PCR, yet TCRdb's version contains in-frame clones alone and is incomplete. This table has approximately 120,000 clones, about four fifths appearing once. Sequences were derived from blood, sampled from a patient whose treatment included radiotherapy and nephrectomy. The source of these receptors is a man aged 45-65 years with renal cell carcinoma.

The chain carries TRBV6-1 and TRBJ2-7, with TRBD2 matching 10 bases. V trimming: 6 bases; J trimming: 1 base; junction bases outside the gene matches: 3. Per germline, CDR1 MNHNS and CDR2 SASEGT. The CDR3 consists of 14 residues. The CDR3 nucleotides are TGTGCCAGCAGCCTAGCGGGAGCGTCCTACGAGCAGTACTTC. Its translation is CASSLAGASYEQYF.

The rearrangement links TRBV18 to TRBJ1-2; 7 positions agree with TRBD1. CDR3 length equals 15 residues. Germline-derived CDR1 and CDR2 are KGHSH and LQKENI. V gave up 2 bases and J gave up 3 bases; unmatched junction bases: 6. The CDR3 DNA follows: TGTGCCAGCTCACCATCGGGCAGGGGGGACTATGGCTACACCTTC. As protein: CASSPSGRGDYGYTF. The whole variable domain, filled in from reference TRBV18 and TRBJ1-2, reads NAGVMQNPRHLVRRRGQEARLRCSPMKGHSHVYWYRQLPEEGLKFMVYLQKENIIDESGMPKERFSAEFPKEGPSILRIQQVVRGDSAAYFCASSPSGRGDYGYTFGSGTRLTVV.

The V gene is TRBV5-6, the J gene TRBJ1-5; unclear D gene. Trimming shortened V by 4 bases and J by 9 bases, and 5 bases separated the two germline ends. The germline V gene encodes CDR1 SGHDT and CDR2 YYEEEE. The length of the CDR3 is 10 residues. This CDR3 is CASSLLPQHF. Here the CDR3 DNA reads TGTGCCAGCAGCCTGTTGCCCCAGCATTTT.

In this sample, this clone turned up a few times. This sequence joins TRBV19 and TRBJ1-1; 8 nucleotides agree with TRBD1. With 8 bases clipped from V and 4 bases from J, the junction kept 9 bases outside the gene matches. The CDR3 loop spans 14 amino acids. CDR1 and CDR2 (germline): LNHDA, SQIVND (reference sequence). The CDR3 DNA follows: TGTGCCAGTCTGGGACAGGCGGGAAGCACTGAAGCTTTCTTT. This sequence encodes CASLGQAGSTEAFF.

V and J are TRBV9 and TRBJ1-1; D ambiguous. The V end was cut by 0 bases, the J end by 6 bases, with 9 bases between. Germline values: CDR1 SGDLS, CDR2 YYNGEE. The CDR3 is 13 amino acids. DNA of the CDR3: TGTGCCAGCAGCGTAGATCCGTACGCTGAAGCTTTCTTT. It specifies CASSVDPYAEAFF.

The chain uses TRBV18 and TRBJ2-1; TRBD2 agrees at 14 bases. The CDR3 sequence is 18 residues long. Per germline, CDR1 KGHSH and CDR2 LQKENI. Germline trimming cut 3 bases from V and 0 bases from J; bases unmatched to any gene: 4. The CDR3 loop is CASSPTSGGDSSYNEQFF. The CDR3 nucleotides are TGTGCCAGCTCACCGACTAGCGGGGGGGATAGCTCCTACAATGAGCAGTTCTTC.

The rearrangement joins TRBV5-8 to TRBJ2-1, with D perhaps TRBD1 or TRBD2 (5 bases each). There are 13 residues in the CDR3. V lost 3 bases to trimming and J lost 14 bases, with 18 bases between them. CDR1 SGHTS and CDR2 YDEGEE come from the germline V gene. CDR3 loop: CASSSQLGLGEFF. CDR3 bases: TGTGCCAGCAGCTCTCAGTTGGGGCTGGGGGAGTTCTTC.

V and J are TRBV11-2 and TRBJ2-5; 10 bases match TRBD2. The ends lost 7 bases at V and 5 bases at J; junction bases unmatched: 7. The CDR3 length is 14 residues. Germline CDR1 SGHAT, CDR2 FQNNGV. The CDR3 region has the DNA TGTGCCAGCAATCAAGCGGGGGGGATGGAGACCCAGTACTTC. Translating it yields CASNQAGGMETQYF.

CDR3 loop: CASSPWASGVGYEQYF. The CDR3 nucleotides are TGTGCCAGCAGTCCATGGGCGAGCGGCGTGGGGTACGAGCAGTACTTC. This chain joins TRBV27 and TRBJ2-7, with D possibly TRBD2 on 5 matching bases. The CDR3 totals 16 residues. CDR1 is MNHEY, CDR2 SMNVEV, per germline (reference sequence). V was shortened by 5 bases and J by 4 bases, with 21 bases between the two germline ends.

This chain connects TRBV6-4 to TRBJ2-5; D is perhaps TRBD2 (6 bases). Trimming shortened V by 4 bases and J by 5 bases, and 17 bases separated the two germline ends. The CDR3 loop spans 15 amino acids. Germline assignment: CDR1 MRHNA and CDR2 SNTAGT. CDR3 nucleotides: TGTGCCAGCAGTGCCTCCCCCAGGGCGGGGGAGACCCAGTACTTC. Translation: CASSASPRAGETQYF.

The chain links TRBV11-2 to TRBJ2-1; D ambiguous. This CDR3 contains 14 residues. From germline, CDR1 is SGHAT and CDR2 FQNNGV. The ends were cut back, 7 bases at V and 0 bases at J, with 10 bases in the middle. CDR3 residues: CASTDRSSYNEQFF. The CDR3 DNA reads TGTGCCAGCACCGACCGGAGCTCCTACAATGAGCAGTTCTTC.

This clone was counted once. V and J are TRBV19 and TRBJ1-1; TRBD1 agrees at 8 bases. V lost 3 bases and J lost 0; bases outside the gene matches: 3. The CDR3 loop spans 15 amino acids. From germline, CDR1 is LNHDA and CDR2 SQIVND (reference sequence). CDR3 in amino acids: CASSMPDRVNTEAFF. The CDR3, as DNA: TGTGCCAGTAGTATGCCGGACAGGGTGAACACTGAAGCTTTCTTT.

V gene TRBV28 combines with J gene TRBJ1-1; D unclear. The CDR3 consists of 17 residues. V was cut by 6 bases and J by 5 bases, with 25 bases left in between. Germline V lookup: CDR1 MDHEN, CDR2 SYDVKM. CDR3 coding DNA: TGTGCCAGCAGCCCCGTTTATATCCTCCAGACACGAACTGAAGCTTTCTTT. It translates to CASSPVYILQTRTEAFF.

The J gene is TRBJ1-2, the V gene TRBV6-5; weak D call: TRBD1 (5 bases). Trimming left V 5 bases short and J 6 bases short, with 13 bases between. The CDR3 sequence is 13 residues long. Germline V CDR1 and CDR2: MNHEY, SVGAGI. The CDR3: CASSISGRDGYTF. In DNA form, the CDR3 reads TGTGCCAGCAGTATCTCGGGACGGGATGGCTACACCTTC.